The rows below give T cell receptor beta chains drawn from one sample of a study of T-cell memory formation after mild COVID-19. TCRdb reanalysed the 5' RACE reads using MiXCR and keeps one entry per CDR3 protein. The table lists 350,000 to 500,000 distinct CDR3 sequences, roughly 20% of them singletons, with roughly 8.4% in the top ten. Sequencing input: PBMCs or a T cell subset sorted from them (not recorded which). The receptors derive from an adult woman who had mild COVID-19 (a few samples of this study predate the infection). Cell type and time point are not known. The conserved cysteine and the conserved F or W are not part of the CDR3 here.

CDR3 protein: ASSEGYGNQPQH; V gene: TRBV6-6; J gene: TRBJ1-5
CDR3 protein: ASSLLGQGGKPNTGELF; V gene: TRBV27; J gene: TRBJ2-2
CDR3 protein: SVEWGEETQY; V gene: TRBV29-1; J gene: TRBJ2-5
CDR3 protein: ASSLGTGLKTQY; V gene: TRBV7-6; J gene: TRBJ2-5
CDR3 protein: ASSQEGVGSGAF; V gene: TRBV4-1; J gene: TRBJ1-1
CDR3 protein: ASSFFSGFYEQY; V gene: TRBV7-8; J gene: TRBJ2-7
CDR3 protein: ASSLQTASGGNTIY; V gene: TRBV7-2; J gene: TRBJ1-3
CDR3 protein: ASSQEGLTGGSFFEQY; V gene: TRBV4-2; J gene: TRBJ2-7
CDR3 protein: SVGTGSYEQY; V gene: TRBV29-1; J gene: TRBJ2-7
CDR3 protein: ASSQDLDREQY; V gene: TRBV4-1; J gene: TRBJ2-7
CDR3 protein: ASSHQGAVVEKLF; V gene: TRBV4-1; J gene: TRBJ1-4
CDR3 protein: ASSTQGYEAF; V gene: TRBV6-5; J gene: TRBJ1-1
CDR3 protein: AWSVTGRFPPLH; V gene: TRBV30; J gene: TRBJ1-6
CDR3 protein: ASSGRDSRNEKLF; V gene: TRBV7-9; J gene: TRBJ1-4
CDR3 protein: ASSYGRVGTDTQY; V gene: TRBV3-1; J gene: TRBJ2-3
CDR3 protein: ATSRQSRMNTEAF; V gene: TRBV15; J gene: TRBJ1-1
CDR3 protein: ATTDSGAQSEAF; V gene: TRBV24-1; J gene: TRBJ1-1
CDR3 protein: ASSLEFGTQY; V gene: TRBV5-1; J gene: TRBJ2-5
CDR3 protein: ASSLKGLAGETYEQY; V gene: TRBV12-3/TRBV12-4; J gene: TRBJ2-7
CDR3 protein: SVGGGSSGNTIY; V gene: TRBV29-1; J gene: TRBJ1-3
CDR3 protein: ASSPEGPNTGELF; V gene: TRBV7-8; J gene: TRBJ2-2
CDR3 protein: ASSAGTFGNTIY; V gene: TRBV6-5; J gene: TRBJ1-3
CDR3 protein: ASSPTADNYGYT; V gene: TRBV5-1; J gene: TRBJ1-2
CDR3 protein: ASSVRDPEQY; V gene: TRBV9; J gene: TRBJ2-7
CDR3 protein: ASSLVSGSNDYGYT; V gene: TRBV5-1; J gene: TRBJ1-2
CDR3 protein: ASSLGQGNYNEQF; V gene: TRBV7-8; J gene: TRBJ2-1
CDR3 protein: ASSVGHRGQTYNSPLH; V gene: TRBV7-9; J gene: TRBJ1-6
CDR3 protein: ASSPRKQGQNYGYT; V gene: TRBV18; J gene: TRBJ1-2
CDR3 protein: ASSPPDEDRGLIPNSPLH; V gene: TRBV4-2; J gene: TRBJ1-6
CDR3 protein: ASSQRTGSDSSDTQY; V gene: TRBV3-1; J gene: TRBJ2-3
CDR3 protein: AWSVLGTGELF; V gene: TRBV30; J gene: TRBJ2-2
CDR3 protein: ASSRSTGEAF; V gene: TRBV12-3/TRBV12-4; J gene: TRBJ1-1
CDR3 protein: ASSLSLTGSGDGYT; V gene: TRBV5-4; J gene: TRBJ1-2
CDR3 protein: ASSFEQRNTEAF; V gene: TRBV7-9; J gene: TRBJ1-1
CDR3 protein: ASSFSANYGYT; V gene: TRBV7-2; J gene: TRBJ1-2
CDR3 protein: ASSPRAFLTDNQPQH; V gene: TRBV7-8; J gene: TRBJ1-5
CDR3 protein: ASSQELAGGYNEQF; V gene: TRBV4-1; J gene: TRBJ2-1
CDR3 protein: SARDAGQGRETQY; V gene: TRBV20-1; J gene: TRBJ2-5
CDR3 protein: ASSFRLAGGRTDTQY; V gene: TRBV6-6; J gene: TRBJ2-3
CDR3 protein: ASSRGTSGMGYNEQF; V gene: TRBV7-2; J gene: TRBJ2-1
CDR3 protein: ASSQGQGRFSYNSPLH; V gene: TRBV3-1; J gene: TRBJ1-6